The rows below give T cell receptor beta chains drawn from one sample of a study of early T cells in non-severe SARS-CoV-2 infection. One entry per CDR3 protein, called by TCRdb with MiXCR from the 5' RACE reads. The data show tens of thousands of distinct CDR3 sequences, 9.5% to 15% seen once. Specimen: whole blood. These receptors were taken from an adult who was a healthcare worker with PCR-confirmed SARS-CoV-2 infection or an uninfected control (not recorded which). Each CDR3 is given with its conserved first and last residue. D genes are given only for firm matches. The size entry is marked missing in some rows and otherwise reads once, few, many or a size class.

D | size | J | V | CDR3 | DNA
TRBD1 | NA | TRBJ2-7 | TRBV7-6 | CASSPGGGPSYEQYF | TGTGCCAGCAGCCCAGGGGGCGGGCCCTCCTACGAGCAGTACTTC
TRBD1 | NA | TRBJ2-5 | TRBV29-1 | CSGRQGAGTQYF | TGCAGCGGCCGACAGGGGGCCGGGACCCAGTACTTC
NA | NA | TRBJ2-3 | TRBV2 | CASSASTDTQYF | TGTGCCAGCAGTGCGTCCACAGATACGCAGTATTTT
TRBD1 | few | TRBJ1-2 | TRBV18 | CASRRTGGDKNYGYTF | TGTGCCAGCCGACGGACAGGGGGCGATAAGAACTATGGCTACACCTTC
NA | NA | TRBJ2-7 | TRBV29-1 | CSVGGSIEQYF | TGCAGCGTTGGGGGCTCGATAGAGCAGTACTTC
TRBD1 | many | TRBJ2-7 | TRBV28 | CASSTPGTGDYEQYF | TGTGCCAGCAGTACGCCCGGGACAGGGGACTACGAGCAGTACTTC
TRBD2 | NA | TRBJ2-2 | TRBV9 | CASSNRDYNTGELFF | TGTGCCAGCAGCAACCGGGACTATAACACCGGGGAGCTGTTTTTT
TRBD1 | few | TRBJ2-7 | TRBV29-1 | CSVEGDSRVEQYF | TGCAGCGTTGAAGGGGACAGTAGGGTCGAGCAGTACTTC
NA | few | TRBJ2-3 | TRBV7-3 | CASSLDYLSTDTQYF | TGTGCCAGCAGCTTAGACTACCTGAGCACAGATACGCAGTATTTT
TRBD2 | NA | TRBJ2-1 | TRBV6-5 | CASRLSGRASAEQFF | TGTGCCAGCAGACTTAGCGGGAGGGCCTCCGCTGAGCAGTTCTTC
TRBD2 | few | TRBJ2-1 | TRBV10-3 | CATGQREGRDEQFF | TGTGCCACCGGGCAGCGGGAGGGCCGCGATGAGCAGTTCTTC
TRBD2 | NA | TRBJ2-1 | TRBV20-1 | CSASPTSGRRVSYNEQFF | TGCAGTGCTAGCCCTACTAGCGGGAGGAGGGTTTCCTACAATGAGCAGTTCTTC
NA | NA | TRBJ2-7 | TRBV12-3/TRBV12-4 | CASSFFSLSYEQYF | TGTGCCAGCAGTTTTTTCAGTTTATCCTACGAGCAGTACTTC
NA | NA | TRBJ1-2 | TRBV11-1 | CASSPGTGIGGYTF | TGTGCCAGCAGCCCCGGGACCGGGATAGGAGGCTACACCTTC
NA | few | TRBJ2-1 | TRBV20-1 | CSARAGLAGEQFF | TGCAGTGCTAGGGCGGGCCTCGCGGGTGAGCAGTTCTTC
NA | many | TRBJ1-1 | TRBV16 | CASSQGGADTEAFF | TGTGCCAGCAGCCAAGGGGGGGCTGACACTGAAGCTTTCTTT
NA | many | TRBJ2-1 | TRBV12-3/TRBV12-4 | CASSLRGPDEQFF | TGTGCCAGCAGTTTACGCGGACCGGATGAGCAGTTCTTC
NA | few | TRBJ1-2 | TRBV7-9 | CASSRPGRADGYTF | TGTGCCAGCAGCCGACCAGGAAGGGCGGATGGCTACACCTTC
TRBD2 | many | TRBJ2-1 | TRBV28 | CASSPRTSLRNEQFF | TGTGCCAGCAGTCCCCGGACTAGTTTGAGGAATGAGCAGTTCTTC
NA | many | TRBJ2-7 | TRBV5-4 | CASSHPTQGTYEQYF | TGTGCCAGCAGCCATCCGACTCAGGGAACCTACGAGCAGTACTTC
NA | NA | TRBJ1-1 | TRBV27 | CASSLRGLLNTEAFF | TGTGCCAGCAGTTTACGGGGGCTCCTGAACACTGAAGCTTTCTTT
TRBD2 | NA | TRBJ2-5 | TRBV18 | CASSPRTSGGQETQYF | TGTGCCAGCTCACCGAGGACTAGCGGGGGCCAAGAGACCCAGTACTTC
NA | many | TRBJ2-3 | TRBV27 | CASSPDSKSTDTQYF | TGTGCCAGCAGTCCAGACTCCAAATCCACAGATACGCAGTATTTT
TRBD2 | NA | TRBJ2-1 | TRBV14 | CASSATSVHNEQFF | TGTGCCAGCAGCGCTACTAGCGTACACAATGAGCAGTTCTTC
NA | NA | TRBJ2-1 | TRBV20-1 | CSARDRLRGGSRHNEQFF | TGCAGTGCTAGAGATCGGTTGCGAGGGGGGAGCCGGCACAATGAGCAGTTCTTC
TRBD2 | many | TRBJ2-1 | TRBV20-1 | CSAPLAGAGGEQFF | TGCAGTGCTCCTCTAGCGGGAGCTGGCGGTGAGCAGTTCTTC
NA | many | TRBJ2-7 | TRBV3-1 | CASSQTDYEQYF | TGTGCCAGCAGCCAGACAGACTACGAGCAGTACTTC